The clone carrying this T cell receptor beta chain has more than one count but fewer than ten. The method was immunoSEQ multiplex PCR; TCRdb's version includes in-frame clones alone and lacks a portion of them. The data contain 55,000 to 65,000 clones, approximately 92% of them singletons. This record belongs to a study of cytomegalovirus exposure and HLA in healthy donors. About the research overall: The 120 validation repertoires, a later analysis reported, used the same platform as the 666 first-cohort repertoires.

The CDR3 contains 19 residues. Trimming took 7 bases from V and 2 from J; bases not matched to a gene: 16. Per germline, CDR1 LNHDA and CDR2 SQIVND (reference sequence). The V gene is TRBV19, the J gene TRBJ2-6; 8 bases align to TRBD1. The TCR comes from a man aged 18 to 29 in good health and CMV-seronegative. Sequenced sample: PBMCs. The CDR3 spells CASKSTGDPRGPGANVLTF. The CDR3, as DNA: TGTGCCAGTAAGTCGACAGGGGACCCCAGGGGCCCTGGGGCCAACGTCCTGACTTTC.